The 21 T cell receptor beta chains presented below share a single source sample, sequenced in a study of preoperative IRX-2 immunotherapy in early breast cancer. The treatment: preoperative locoregional IRX-2 cytokine immunotherapy. The table came from immunoSEQ multiplex PCR; TCRdb's copy has only in-frame clones and leaves some out. The sample records about 98,000 clones, more than 80% being singletons. This specimen was tumor tissue, taken after IRX-2 immunotherapy. The receptors derive from a human donor with breast cancer.

The V gene is TRBV7-7, the J gene TRBJ2-3; 9 bases line up with TRBD2. Germline V lookup: CDR1 SSHAT, CDR2 FNYEAQ (reference sequence). The CDR3 is 14 amino acids. The V gene end was trimmed by 3 bases and the J gene end by 4 bases; junction bases not matched to a gene: 2. DNA of the CDR3: TGTGCCAGCAGCTTTAGCGGGAGTCCAGATACGCAGTATTTT. Translated: CASSFSGSPDTQYF.

This chain connects TRBV6-1 to TRBJ1-6; 8 nucleotides align to TRBD1. V lost 0 bases and J lost 9; bases outside the gene matches: 13. The CDR3 is 18 amino acids. The V gene's germline CDR1 is MNHNS and CDR2 SASEGT. The CDR3 protein is CASSEALPGQGGGSPLHF. The CDR3 DNA reads as TGTGCCAGCAGTGAAGCGCTTCCAGGACAGGGCGGCGGTTCACCCCTCCACTTT.

This clone was found once. This sequence joins TRBV7-1 and TRBJ2-7; D is perhaps TRBD1 or TRBD2 (5 bases each). TRBV7-1 is classed as an ORF, of uncertain function. V gave up 5 bases and J gave up 0 bases, with 8 bases separating them. The length of the CDR3 is 13 residues. CDR3 sequence reads: CASSRDHSYEQYF. CDR3 bases: TGTGCCAGCAGCCGGGACCACTCCTACGAGCAGTACTTC.

J is TRBJ2-3 and V is TRBV6-4, with 9 nucleotides matching TRBD2. The CDR3 runs 15 residues. V lost 4 bases, J lost 1 base, and 3 bases stayed unmatched. Germline V gene sequence: CDR1 MRHNA, CDR2 SNTAGT. DNA for the CDR3: TGTGCCAGCAGTGTCATAGCGGGAGGCACAGATACGCAGTATTTT. Translating gives CASSVIAGGTDTQYF.

CDR3 amino acids: CATSASGGRAEETYNEQFF. The CDR3 nucleotides read TGTGCCACCAGTGCCTCGGGCGGGAGGGCCGAGGAAACCTACAATGAGCAGTTCTTC. V gene TRBV22-1 combines with J gene TRBJ2-1; no check of the table's D call, TRBD2, against the DNA was made. TRBV22-1 is marked as a pseudogene. The CDR3 is 19 residues long.

V gene TRBV11-3 combines with J gene TRBJ2-2, with 8 bases aligning to TRBD1. The CDR3 has 16 residues. Trimming at V came to 3 bases and at J to 2 bases, leaving 5 bases not matched to a gene. Germline V gene lookup returns CDR1 SGHNT and CDR2 YENEEA. The CDR3 region has the DNA TGTGCCAGCAGCTTTGGACAGGGCCCTAACACCGGGGAGCTGTTTTTT. It codes for CASSFGQGPNTGELFF.

The CDR3 DNA reads as TGCGCCAGCAGCACCGCGGGACTGAACACCGGGGAGCTGTTTTTT. It specifies CASSTAGLNTGELFF. V is TRBV1 and J is TRBJ2-2; the table calls TRBD2, which could not be checked here. TRBV1 is reported as a pseudogene. The CDR3 runs to 15 residues.

For the CDR3, the DNA is TGTGCCAACCGGGACAGGGTCACAGATACGCAGTATTTT. Amino acid sequence: CANRDRVTDTQYF. The V call is TRBV28, the J call TRBJ2-3, with 9 nucleotides matching TRBD1. The J segment lost 2 bases and the V segment lost 10 bases, leaving 4 bases of the junction unmatched. Germline V gene sequence: CDR1 MDHEN, CDR2 SYDVKM. This CDR3 is built from 13 residues.

CDR3 protein: CASSSEGNTDTQYF. The CDR3 nucleotides are TGCGCCAGCAGCTCCGAGGGAAACACAGATACGCAGTATTTT. The V and J genes are TRBV5-1 and TRBJ2-3; tentatively, D is TRBD2 (5 bases). Germline V gene sequence: CDR1 SGHRS, CDR2 YFSETQ. The CDR3 runs 14 residues. The germline V and J ends were trimmed by 3 bases and 2 bases, with 10 bases remaining between them.

This chain connects TRBV19 to TRBJ1-3, with a possible D match to TRBD1 (6 bases). The V end lost 6 bases, the J end lost 2 bases, and 14 bases lay between the germline ends. Looked up from germline, CDR1 is LNHDA and CDR2 is SQIVND (reference sequence). CDR3 size: 15 residues. CDR3 coding DNA: TGTGCCAGTAGCCGATTACAGGGACCTGGAAACACCATATATTTT. Its protein is CASSRLQGPGNTIYF.

The V call is TRBV30, the J call TRBJ2-7, with 9 bases aligning to TRBD2. The CDR3 loop spans 14 amino acids. Per the germline V gene, CDR1 is GTSNPN and CDR2 is SVGIG (reference sequence). J gave up 5 bases and V 4 bases, and 9 bases lay outside the gene matches. The CDR3 spells CAWTEGGGAHEQYF. The CDR3 nucleotides read TGTGCCTGGACCGAGGGCGGGGGGGCCCACGAGCAGTACTTC.

The chain links TRBV14 to TRBJ2-7; the D gene is possibly TRBD1 (7 bases). Per the germline V gene, CDR1 is SGHDN and CDR2 is FVKESK. The CDR3 has 15 residues. V was cut by 3 bases and J by 6 bases, with 18 bases left in between. The CDR3 DNA reads as TGTGCCAGCAGCCAGGGTGGAGGGGGCAACCCCGAGCAGTACTTC. This translates into CASSQGGGGNPEQYF.

This chain connects TRBV29-1 to TRBJ1-1; 11 bases are a match to TRBD1. With 4 bases clipped from V and 6 bases from J, the junction kept 7 bases outside the gene matches. The CDR3 runs 14 residues. Germline V lookup: CDR1 SQVTM, CDR2 ANQGSEA. In DNA, the CDR3 is TGCAGCGTTGGTGTCGGGACAGGGGGAGCTGAAGCTTTCTTT. Protein: CSVGVGTGGAEAFF.

The V call is TRBV6-8, the J call TRBJ1-1, with 9 positions matching TRBD1. The germline gives CDR1 MNHGY, CDR2 SAAAGT. With 7 bases clipped from V and 3 bases from J, the junction kept 6 bases outside the gene matches. CDR3 size: 14 residues. CDR3 in amino acids: CASNNRGQDTEAFF. For the CDR3, the DNA is TGTGCCAGCAACAACAGGGGGCAGGACACTGAAGCTTTCTTT.

The CDR3: CASKKGTGKDSGNTIYF. The CDR3, as DNA: TGTGCCAGTAAAAAGGGGACAGGGAAAGACTCTGGAAACACCATATATTTT. V usage is TRBV19 and J usage is TRBJ1-3; 9 bases are a match to TRBD1. Germline CDR1 is LNHDA and CDR2 is SQIVND (reference sequence). Unmatched junction bases numbered 10, after V lost 7 bases and J lost 0 bases. The CDR3 extends over 17 amino acids.

This clone was counted a single time. The chain is built from TRBV28 and TRBJ2-3; D is perhaps TRBD1 (5 bases). CDR1 is MDHEN, CDR2 SYDVKM, per germline. Deletions cut 5 bases from V and 4 bases from J, with 19 bases between. The CDR3 runs to 16 residues. The DNA of the CDR3 is TGTGCCAGCAGTCCCCAGGGTTATGTCCAGGCAGATACGCAGTATTTT. This sequence encodes CASSPQGYVQADTQYF.

The genes are TRBV30 and TRBJ2-5, with TRBD2 matching over 14 bases. This CDR3 region has 16 residues. Germline loops: CDR1 GTSNPN, CDR2 SVGIG (reference sequence). J was trimmed by 5 bases and V by 3 bases; bases with no gene match: 8. CDR3 nucleotide sequence: TGTGCCTGGAGGGGACTAGCGGGAGCCGGCTGGGAGACCCAGTACTTC. It specifies CAWRGLAGAGWETQYF.

This chain uses TRBV6-8 with TRBJ1-2; TRBD1 is a possible D gene (5 bases). The length of the CDR3 is 13 residues. V shed 6 bases and J shed 1 base, with 9 bases lying between them. Germline V CDR1 and CDR2: MNHGY, SAAAGT. In DNA, the CDR3 is TGTGCCAGCAGCCTAGACAGTAACTATGGCTACACCTTC. Translation gives CASSLDSNYGYTF.

The rearrangement joins TRBV7-1 to TRBJ2-7; the D gene is possibly TRBD2 (6 bases). TRBV7-1 is an ORF; its function is uncertain. This CDR3 is built from 16 residues. Trimming took off 4 bases at V and 4 bases at J, with 20 bases between the two ends. DNA for the CDR3: TGTGCCAGCAGCTTAACGGGTGGAGGGGTTCCTTACGAGCAGTACTTC. It is translated as CASSLTGGGVPYEQYF.

The chain links TRBV10-2 to TRBJ2-1; no clear D. Trimming left V 4 bases short and J 5 bases short, with 12 bases between. Per the germline V gene, CDR1 is WSHSY and CDR2 is SAAADI. The CDR3 has 14 residues. This CDR3 reads CASSGGMFNNEQFF. The CDR3, as DNA: TGCGCCAGCAGTGGGGGTATGTTCAACAATGAGCAGTTCTTC.

The rearrangement uses TRBV7-8 and TRBJ2-1; 10 bases align to TRBD2. The germline V gene has CDR1 SGHVS and CDR2 FQNEAQ. V was clipped by 3 bases and J by 2 bases; unmatched bases: 10. The CDR3 consists of 18 residues. In DNA, the CDR3 is TGTGCCAGCAGCTTGGGCAGCGGGAGGGCCAGGGCCTACAATGAGCAGTTCTTC. Translated: CASSLGSGRARAYNEQFF.